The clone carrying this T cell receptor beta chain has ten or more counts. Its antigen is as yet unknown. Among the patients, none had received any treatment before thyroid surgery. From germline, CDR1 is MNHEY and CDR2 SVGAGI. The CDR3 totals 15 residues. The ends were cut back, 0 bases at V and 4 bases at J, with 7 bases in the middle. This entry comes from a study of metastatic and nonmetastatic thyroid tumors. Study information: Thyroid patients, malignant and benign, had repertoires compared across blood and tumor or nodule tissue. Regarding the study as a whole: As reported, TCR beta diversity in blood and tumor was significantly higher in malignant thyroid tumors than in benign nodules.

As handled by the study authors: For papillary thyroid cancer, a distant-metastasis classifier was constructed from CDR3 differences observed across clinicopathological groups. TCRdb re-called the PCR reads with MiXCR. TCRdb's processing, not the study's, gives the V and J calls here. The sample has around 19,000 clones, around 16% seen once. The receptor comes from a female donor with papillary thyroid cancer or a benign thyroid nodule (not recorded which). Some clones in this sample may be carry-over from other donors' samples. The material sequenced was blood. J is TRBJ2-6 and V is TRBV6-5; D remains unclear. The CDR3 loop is CASSYSIPGANVLTF. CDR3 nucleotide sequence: TGTGCCAGCAGTTACTCGATCCCCGGGGCCAACGTCCTGACTTTC.